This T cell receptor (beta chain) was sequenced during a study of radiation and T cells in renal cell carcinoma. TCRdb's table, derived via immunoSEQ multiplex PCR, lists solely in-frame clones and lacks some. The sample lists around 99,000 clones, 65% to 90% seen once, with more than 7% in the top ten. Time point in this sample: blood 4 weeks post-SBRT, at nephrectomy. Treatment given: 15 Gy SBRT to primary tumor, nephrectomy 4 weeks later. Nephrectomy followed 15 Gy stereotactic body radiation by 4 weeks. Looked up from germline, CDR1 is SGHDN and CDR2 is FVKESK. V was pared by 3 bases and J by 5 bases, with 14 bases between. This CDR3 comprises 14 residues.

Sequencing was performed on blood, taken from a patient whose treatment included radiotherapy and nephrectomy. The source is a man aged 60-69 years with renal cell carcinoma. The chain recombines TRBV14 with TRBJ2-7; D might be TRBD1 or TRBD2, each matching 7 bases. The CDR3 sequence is CASSQRPGGDEQYF. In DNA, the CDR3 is TGTGCCAGCAGCCAGAGGCCAGGGGGGGACGAGCAGTACTTC.